This T cell receptor (beta chain) originates from a study of CD8 T cells in ankylosing spondylitis (dated by TCRdb to 2015 to 2018). General notes on the study: The study profiled T cell receptor beta repertoires in healthy donors and ankylosing spondylitis patients to find disease-linked TCR variants. Peripheral blood was sampled, and synovial fluid was also collected from ankylosing spondylitis patients. The whole study cohort included 85 to 120 healthy donors and 20 to 30 ankylosing spondylitis patients. Summary of the overall study and its limitations: The disease-linked clones had a CD8+ phenotype and were found at relatively low frequencies in peripheral blood. Blood from ankylosing spondylitis patients appeared to be characterized by a TCR beta motif made up of several highly homologous amino acid variants. The disease-linked clones were reported as significantly enriched in matched synovial fluid samples from ankylosing spondylitis patients. Some of the motif variants had been reported before in the synovial fluid and blood of reactive arthritis patients, a finding that suggests common disease-initiation mechanisms.

The CDR3 holds 15 amino acids from the cysteine to the phenylalanine. Only the CDR3 portion is preserved as DNA: 45 bases, with reading frame beginning at the first base. CDR1 and CDR2 are read off the germline V gene (reference sequence) as DFQATT and SNEGSKA. Turning to this clonotype: Its antigen is currently not known. At one of its ends the junction is not consistent with the germline gene, which may arise from a read error.

The sequencer was an Illumina HiSeq 2500. Quantitative 5'-RACE with molecular barcodes was the method used to prepare the TCR beta libraries. In the authors' own workflow: A new computational method, built on a probabilistic model of VDJ rearrangement, was used to identify disease-linked TCR variants. TCRdb trimmed public reads at Q25 via fastp, called clones via MiXCR and kept in-frame beta chains. Rows with one shared CDR3 protein collapse into an entry with the most common genes and DNA. In this record, the V and J calls reflect TCRdb's handling and not the investigators' own analysis. The sample table contains hundreds of thousands of distinct CDR3 sequences; only one count was recorded for 30% to 40% of them. The ten largest clones add up to 3.5% to 4.5% of the sample.

The chain joins TRBV20-1 to TRBJ2-7, with the D segment possibly TRBD1 or TRBD2, each aligning over 5 bases. Source material: blood, either unsorted or a sorted T cell fraction (not recorded which). This receptor was identified in a male donor with ankylosing spondylitis or in good health (not recorded which). CDR3 loop: CTARDSGTVNYEQYF. The DNA is TGCACTGCTAGAGATTCGGGGACGGTAAACTACGAGCAGTACTTC.